These 10 T cell receptor beta chains were sequenced from one sample in a study of blood T cell repertoires in COVID-19. Clones were read by immunoSEQ multiplex PCR, and TCRdb kept only the in-frame ones, dropping some. The sample gives 350,000 to 500,000 clones, roughly 89% of which show up once; 0.8% to 1% is in the top ten. The sequenced material came from peripheral blood. The origin of the receptors is a young man with COVID-19, enrolled during active disease.

This chain links TRBV6-2 or TRBV6-3 with TRBJ1-2, with D possibly TRBD1 on 5 matching bases. Trimming took 5 bases from V and 0 from J, leaving 7 bases between them. CDR3 length: 13 residues. The germline gives CDR1 MNHEY, CDR2 SVGEGT. The CDR3 region is CASSPGSNYGYTF. In DNA form, the CDR3 reads TGTGCCAGCAGTCCAGGGTCTAACTATGGCTACACCTTC.

The rearrangement links TRBV7-9 to TRBJ1-6, with 9 bases matching TRBD1. V lost 5 bases and J lost 8; bases outside the gene matches: 7. The CDR3 totals 15 residues. CDR1 SEHNR and CDR2 FQNEAQ come from the germline V gene (reference sequence). This CDR3 reads CASSVGTGKYSPLHF. DNA of the CDR3: TGTGCCAGCAGCGTGGGGACAGGGAAATATTCACCCCTCCACTTT.

The V call is TRBV19, the J call TRBJ2-1; perhaps TRBD2 as D (7 bases). Looked up from germline, CDR1 is LNHDA and CDR2 is SQIVND (reference sequence). The CDR3 has 13 residues. Trimming stripped 5 bases from V and 9 bases from J, with 14 bases between. CDR3 amino acids: CASSPGGASEQFF. CDR3 sequence (DNA): TGTGCCAGTAGTCCTGGGGGGGCGAGTGAGCAGTTCTTC. Together with reference TRBV19 and TRBJ2-1, the CDR3 gives the full variable domain: DGGITQSPKYLFRKEGQNVTLSCEQNLNHDAMYWYRQDPGQGLRLIYYSQIVNDFQKGDIAEGYSVSREKKESFPLTVTSAQKNPTAFYLCASSPGGASEQFFGPGTRLTVL.

The sample holds one count of this clone. This chain uses TRBV5-1 with TRBJ1-4, with no clear D. The V and J ends lost 4 bases and 4 bases respectively, with 8 bases between them. The CDR3 has 13 residues. Germline V lookup: CDR1 SGHRS, CDR2 YFSETQ. CDR3 region: CASSREGNEKLFF. The CDR3 DNA is TGCGCCAGCAGCCGGGAGGGTAATGAAAAACTGTTTTTT. Supplemented by reference TRBV5-1 and TRBJ1-4, the full variable domain reads KAGVTQTPRYLIKTRGQQVTLSCSPISGHRSVSWYQQTPGQGLQFLFEYFSETQRNKGNFPGRFSGRQFSNSRSEMNVSTLELGDSALYLCASSREGNEKLFFGSGTQLSVL.

This clone was observed a single time. The chain carries TRBV5-5 and TRBJ2-7; 9 bases match TRBD2. The germline CDR1 and CDR2 sequences are SGHKS and YYEKEE (reference sequence). This CDR3 contains 14 residues. Trimming at V came to 4 bases and at J to 6 bases, leaving 8 bases not matched to a gene. The CDR3 is CASSKREVSLEQYF. CDR3 DNA: TGTGCCAGCAGCAAGCGGGAGGTCTCCCTCGAGCAGTACTTC.

This clone has just one count. J is TRBJ1-6 and V is TRBV20-1, with 7 bases identical to TRBD1. Per the germline V gene, CDR1 is DFQATT and CDR2 is SNEGSKA (reference sequence). The CDR3 is 14 residues long. V lost 3 bases and J lost 8; bases outside the gene matches: 7. CDR3 DNA sequence: TGCAGTGCTAGTACCGGGACAGACCATTCACCCCTCCACTTT. Translation: CSASTGTDHSPLHF.

The chain uses TRBV24-1 and TRBJ2-1, with D possibly matching TRBD1 (5 bases). The CDR3 spans 13 residues. Germline loops: CDR1 KGHDR, CDR2 SFDVKD. V was trimmed by 5 bases and J by 4 bases, leaving 8 bases between them. As DNA, the CDR3 is TGTGCCACCAGTGGAAGACAGTACAATGAGCAGTTCTTC. Translating it yields CATSGRQYNEQFF.

V gene TRBV5-1 combines with J gene TRBJ1-2; a weak D match, TRBD1 (6 bases). Germline V gene sequence: CDR1 SGHRS, CDR2 YFSETQ. The CDR3 is made up of 14 amino acids. V lost 2 bases and J 6 bases, leaving 14 bases between the germline ends. The CDR3 region is CASSFLDRNHGYTF. The DNA of the CDR3 is TGCGCCAGCAGCTTCCTCGACAGGAACCATGGCTACACCTTC.

The rearrangement uses TRBV2 and TRBJ1-4; no definite D call. The CDR3 sequence is 14 residues long. Germline V lookup: CDR1 SNHLY, CDR2 FYNNEI. The V gene lost 1 base and the J gene lost 4 bases, with 7 bases spanning the gap. The CDR3 reads CASSEGRYNEKLFF. The CDR3 bases are TGTGCCAGCAGTGAAGGGAGATATAATGAAAAACTGTTTTTT.

This clone was counted a single time. V gene TRBV21-1 combines with J gene TRBJ2-1; the listed D gene, TRBD2, was not tested against the DNA. TRBV21-1 is a recognized pseudogene. This CDR3 is 16 amino acids long. As DNA, the CDR3 is TGTGCCAGCAGCAAAGTGGAGCGGGGGACCGACAATGAGCAGTTCTTC. This translates into CASSKVERGTDNEQFF.